This TCR beta chain comes out of a study of human T cells and chemical hapten exposure. Study-level background: Across the whole study, which lasted around six months, patients were given diphenylcyclopropenone on the scalp once a week.

Time point described: patch test 2, 6 weeks after DPC sensitization. Documented treatment: therapeutic diphenylcyclopropenone sensitization with weekly scalp DPC. The germline gives CDR1 SGHRS, CDR2 YFSETQ. Germline trimming cut 9 bases from V and 0 bases from J; bases unmatched to any gene: 15. The CDR3 runs 18 residues. TCRdb used MiXCR to reprocess the RACE reads, holding one entry per CDR3 protein. The sample records some 84,000 distinct CDR3 sequences, roughly a tenth being singletons. This clonotype has just a few counts. Sequenced here: whole blood, sampled in connection with sensitization to the hapten diphenylcyclopropenone (DPC). The sequence came from a woman aged 50 to 60 with alopecia areata. Some clones in this sample may be carry-over from other donors' samples. The J gene is TRBJ2-2, the V gene TRBV5-1; 9 nucleotides line up with TRBD1. The chain's CDR3 is CATPKRDRDPANTGELFF. The CDR3 DNA is TGCGCCACCCCAAAAAGGGACAGGGATCCTGCGAACACCGGGGAGCTGTTTTTT.